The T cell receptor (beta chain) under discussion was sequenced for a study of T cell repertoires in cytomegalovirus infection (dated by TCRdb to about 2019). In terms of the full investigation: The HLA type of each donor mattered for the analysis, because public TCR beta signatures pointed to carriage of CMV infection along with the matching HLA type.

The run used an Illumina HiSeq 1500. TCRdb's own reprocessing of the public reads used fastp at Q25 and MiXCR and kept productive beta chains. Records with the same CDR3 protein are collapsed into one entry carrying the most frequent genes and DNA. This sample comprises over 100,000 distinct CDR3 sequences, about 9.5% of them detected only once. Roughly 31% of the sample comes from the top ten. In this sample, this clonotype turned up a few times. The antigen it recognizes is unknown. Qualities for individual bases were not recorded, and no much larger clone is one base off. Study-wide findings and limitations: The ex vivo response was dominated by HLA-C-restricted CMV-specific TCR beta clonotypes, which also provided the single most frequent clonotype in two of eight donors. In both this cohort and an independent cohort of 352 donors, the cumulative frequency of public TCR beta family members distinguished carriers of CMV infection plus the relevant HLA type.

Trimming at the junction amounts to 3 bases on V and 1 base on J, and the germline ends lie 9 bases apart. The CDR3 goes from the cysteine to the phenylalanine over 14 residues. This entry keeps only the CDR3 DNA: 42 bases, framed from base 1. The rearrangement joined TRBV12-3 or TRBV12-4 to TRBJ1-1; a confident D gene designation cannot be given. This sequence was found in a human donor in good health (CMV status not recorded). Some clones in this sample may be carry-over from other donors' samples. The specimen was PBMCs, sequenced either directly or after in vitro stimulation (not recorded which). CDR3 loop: CASSFNPGNTEAFF. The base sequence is TGTGCCAGCAGTTTTAATCCAGGGAACACTGAAGCTTTCTTT.